The rows below give T cell receptor beta chains drawn from one sample of a study of T cells after yellow fever vaccination. MiXCR was run by TCRdb on the 5' RACE reads, yielding one entry per CDR3 protein. Of hundreds of thousands of distinct CDR3 sequences detected, about 15% appear once; the ten largest clones hold around 16%. Sequencing was performed on PBMCs, taken more than 4 days after the first yellow fever vaccination. These receptors originate from a man between 18 and 35 years old who received the YFV17D yellow fever vaccine. The CDR3 runs from the conserved cysteine through the conserved F or W. D genes are given only for firm matches. Size tells how often a clone was seen (once, few, many) or the class of an expanded clone, and some rows leave it out.

CDR3 protein | CDR3 DNA | D gene | clone size | J gene | V gene
CASSFSRRGDYGYTF | TGTGCCAGCAGCTTTTCACGGAGGGGAGACTATGGCTACACCTTC | - | - | TRBJ1-2 | TRBV7-2
CASSADSFYNSPLHF | TGTGCCAGCTCAGCCGACAGTTTCTATAATTCACCCCTCCACTTT | - | few | TRBJ1-6 | TRBV18
CASSPSRDKKRNQPQHF | TGTGCCAGTAGTCCATCCCGGGACAAAAAAAGGAATCAGCCCCAGCATTTT | - | - | TRBJ1-5 | TRBV19
CASSLSSGVAETQYF | TGCGCCAGCAGCTTGTCTAGCGGGGTGGCAGAGACCCAGTACTTC | TRBD2 | once | TRBJ2-5 | TRBV5-1
CAWSVGTGPYEQYF | TGTGCCTGGAGTGTCGGGACAGGGCCCTACGAGCAGTACTTC | TRBD1 | - | TRBJ2-7 | TRBV30
CASSYGGGIEAFF | TGTGCCAGCAGTTACGGGGGGGGTATCGAAGCTTTCTTT | - | - | TRBJ1-1 | TRBV6-5
CASSEQPNTGELFF | TGTGCCAGCAGTGAACAACCGAACACCGGGGAGCTGTTTTTT | - | many | TRBJ2-2 | TRBV12-3/TRBV12-4
CASSRGLTDTQYF | TGTGCCAGCAGCCGGGGCCTGACAGATACGCAGTATTTT | - | many | TRBJ2-3 | TRBV7-3
CASSQESQGSFQDTQYF | TGCGCCAGCAGCCAAGAGTCCCAGGGAAGTTTTCAAGATACGCAGTATTTT | - | few | TRBJ2-3 | TRBV4-1
CASSPRLHNEQFF | TGTGCCAGCAGCCCCCGACTGCACAATGAGCAGTTCTTC | - | - | TRBJ2-1 | TRBV4-2
CAWEQSSNQPQHF | TGTGCCTGGGAACAGAGTAGCAATCAGCCCCAGCATTTT | - | - | TRBJ1-5 | TRBV30
CASSLVLSGYGYTF | TGCGCCAGCAGCTTGGTACTATCAGGATATGGCTACACCTTC | - | - | TRBJ1-2 | TRBV5-1
CASSFRNEKLFF | TGTGCCAGCAGTTTTAGAAATGAAAAACTGTTTTTT | - | few | TRBJ1-4 | TRBV28
CSAPPLAGVSLGDTQYF | TGCAGTGCTCCTCCATTAGCGGGGGTCTCCTTGGGGGATACGCAGTATTTT | TRBD2 | - | TRBJ2-3 | TRBV20-1
CASSQDVKEVEAFF | TGCGCCAGCAGCCAAGATGTAAAGGAGGTTGAAGCTTTCTTT | - | few | TRBJ1-1 | TRBV4-3
CSAREGSHLDTQYF | TGCAGTGCTAGAGAAGGGAGCCACCTGGATACGCAGTATTTT | - | - | TRBJ2-3 | TRBV20-1
CASSLGARGREQYF | TGTGCCAGCAGTTTAGGCGCCAGGGGTAGAGAGCAGTACTTC | - | few | TRBJ2-7 | TRBV27
CASSPRSQGTGELFF | TGTGCCAGCAGCCCCCGTAGTCAGGGTACCGGGGAGCTGTTTTTT | - | - | TRBJ2-2 | TRBV6-1
CSVAPFVPLAGSYEQYF | TGCAGCGTTGCCCCCTTCGTCCCGTTGGCGGGCTCCTACGAGCAGTACTTC | - | - | TRBJ2-7 | TRBV29-1
CASSEGTGWNQPQHF | TGTGCCAGCAGTGAAGGGACAGGGTGGAATCAGCCCCAGCATTTT | TRBD1 | - | TRBJ1-5 | TRBV2
CASSTSGGETDTQYF | TGTGCCAGCAGTACAAGCGGGGGAGAAACAGATACGCAGTATTTT | TRBD2 | - | TRBJ2-3 | TRBV12-3/TRBV12-4
CASSKGQGNTEAFF | TGTGCCAGCAGCAAAGGACAGGGGAACACTGAAGCTTTCTTT | TRBD1 | few | TRBJ1-1 | TRBV2
CASSGTSGGQEAQYF | TGTGCCAGCAGCGGGACTAGCGGGGGGCAAGAGGCCCAGTACTTC | TRBD2 | - | TRBJ2-5 | TRBV6-1
CSIPGQGATMNTEAFF | TGCAGCATACCGGGACAGGGGGCTACAATGAACACTGAAGCTTTCTTT | TRBD1 | - | TRBJ1-1 | TRBV29-1
CASSQEYGEQFF | TGCGCCAGCAGCCAAGAGTACGGGGAGCAGTTCTTC | - | - | TRBJ2-1 | TRBV4-3
CASSEGAGANTGELFF | TGTGCCAGCAGTGAAGGGGCGGGGGCGAACACCGGGGAGCTGTTTTTT | TRBD2 | few | TRBJ2-2 | TRBV2
CSAGGVNTEAFF | TGCAGTGCTGGAGGGGTGAACACTGAAGCTTTCTTT | - | few | TRBJ1-1 | TRBV20-1
CASSTTGGGYEQYF | TGTGCCAGTAGCACGACAGGGGGTGGATACGAGCAGTACTTC | TRBD1 | - | TRBJ2-7 | TRBV19
CASSQNRDGTCEQYF | TGCGCCAGCAGCCAAAACCGGGACGGGACCTGCGAGCAGTACTTC | - | - | TRBJ2-7 | TRBV4-1
CATGGGQGGDYEQYF | TGCGCCACTGGGGGCGGACAGGGAGGTGACTACGAGCAGTACTTC | TRBD1 | - | TRBJ2-7 | TRBV23-1
CASSLISGGAYEQYF | TGTGCCAGCAGCTTAATCAGCGGGGGGGCCTACGAGCAGTACTTC | TRBD2 | few | TRBJ2-7 | TRBV7-2
CASSFLAGGEYNEQFF | TGTGCCAGCAGCTTCCTAGCGGGGGGGGAGTACAATGAGCAGTTCTTC | TRBD2 | few | TRBJ2-1 | TRBV7-3
CSKTSGGANEQFF | TGCAGTAAGACTAGCGGGGGGGCCAATGAGCAGTTCTTC | TRBD2 | - | TRBJ2-1 | TRBV20-1
CSVETGTNTEAFF | TGCAGCGTTGAGACAGGGACGAACACTGAAGCTTTCTTT | TRBD1 | - | TRBJ1-1 | TRBV29-1
CASSRPGTASTDTQYF | TGTGCCAGCAGTAGACCCGGGACAGCTAGCACAGATACGCAGTATTTT | TRBD1 | - | TRBJ2-3 | TRBV12-3/TRBV12-4
CSVEGGGAREAFF | TGCAGCGTTGAAGGCGGGGGGGCCCGTGAAGCTTTCTTT | - | few | TRBJ1-1 | TRBV29-1
CASSLVTSGIPYEQYF | TGCGCCAGCAGCTTGGTGACTAGCGGGATCCCCTACGAGCAGTACTTC | TRBD2 | few | TRBJ2-7 | TRBV5-1
CASSLEWGRETQYF | TGTGCCAGCAGCTTGGAATGGGGTCGGGAGACCCAGTACTTC | - | - | TRBJ2-5 | TRBV5-5
CASTSTGDNEKLFF | TGTGCCAGCACCTCGACAGGGGATAATGAAAAACTGTTTTTT | TRBD1 | few | TRBJ1-4 | TRBV6-5
CAISERGRSYGYTF | TGTGCCATCAGTGAGAGGGGACGATCCTATGGCTACACCTTC | - | few | TRBJ1-2 | TRBV10-3
CASSLINSPLHF | TGCGCCAGCAGCTTGATAAATTCACCCCTCCACTTT | - | many | TRBJ1-6 | TRBV27
CASSQADRRTQYF | TGTGCCAGCAGCCAAGCCGACAGGCGGACCCAGTACTTC | - | - | TRBJ2-5 | TRBV3-1
CASSHSRASSYNEQFF | TGTGCCAGCAGCCATTCACGGGCCAGCTCCTACAATGAGCAGTTCTTC | - | - | TRBJ2-1 | TRBV6-2/TRBV6-3
CASSRQPGLAGESETQYF | TGTGCCAGCAGTCGCCAACCGGGACTAGCGGGGGAAAGTGAGACCCAGTACTTC | TRBD2 | few | TRBJ2-5 | TRBV6-2/TRBV6-3
CASSLSFRGGWTGELFF | TGTGCCAGCAGTTTATCATTCAGGGGAGGATGGACCGGGGAGCTGTTTTTT | - | - | TRBJ2-2 | TRBV27
CASSQRRGGTDTQYF | TGTGCCAGCAGCCAGCGGAGGGGGGGCACAGATACGCAGTATTTT | - | - | TRBJ2-3 | TRBV5-4
CASSLGNSYQETQYF | TGTGCCAGCAGCTTAGGAAACAGTTACCAAGAGACCCAGTACTTC | - | - | TRBJ2-5 | TRBV7-2
CASSLGSLDTEAFF | TGCGCCAGCAGCTTAGGGTCTCTGGACACTGAAGCTTTCTTT | - | few | TRBJ1-1 | TRBV5-1
CVSEPNGASTEAFF | TGTGTCAGCGAACCAAACGGGGCATCCACGGAGGCTTTCTTT | - | - | TRBJ1-1 | TRBV7-9
CSVEYRSTYSYEQYF | TGCAGCGTTGAATATAGGTCCACCTACTCTTACGAGCAGTACTTC | - | - | TRBJ2-7 | TRBV29-1
CASSTPGGSAYNEQFF | TGTGCCAGTAGTACCCCGGGGGGGAGCGCCTACAATGAGCAGTTCTTC | TRBD2 | - | TRBJ2-1 | TRBV19
CASSYPGQAFGRDTQYF | TGCGCCAGCAGTTATCCGGGACAGGCCTTCGGGAGAGATACGCAGTATTTT | TRBD1 | - | TRBJ2-3 | TRBV5-1
CASSVRQGSTGELFF | TGTGCCAGCAGCGTTCGGCAGGGGAGCACCGGGGAGCTGTTTTTT | - | few | TRBJ2-2 | TRBV9
CASSRQEGHYEQYF | TGCGCCAGCAGCCGGCAGGAAGGCCACTACGAGCAGTACTTC | - | - | TRBJ2-7 | TRBV4-1
CSAHLVGQASADTQYF | TGCAGTGCCCACTTAGTCGGACAGGCCTCGGCAGATACGCAGTATTTT | TRBD1 | few | TRBJ2-3 | TRBV20-1
CASGWGSHYEQYF | TGTGCCAGTGGGTGGGGGAGCCACTACGAGCAGTACTTC | - | - | TRBJ2-7 | TRBV19
CASHLQGGEQFF | TGCGCCAGCCATTTGCAGGGAGGCGAGCAGTTCTTC | - | - | TRBJ2-1 | TRBV5-1